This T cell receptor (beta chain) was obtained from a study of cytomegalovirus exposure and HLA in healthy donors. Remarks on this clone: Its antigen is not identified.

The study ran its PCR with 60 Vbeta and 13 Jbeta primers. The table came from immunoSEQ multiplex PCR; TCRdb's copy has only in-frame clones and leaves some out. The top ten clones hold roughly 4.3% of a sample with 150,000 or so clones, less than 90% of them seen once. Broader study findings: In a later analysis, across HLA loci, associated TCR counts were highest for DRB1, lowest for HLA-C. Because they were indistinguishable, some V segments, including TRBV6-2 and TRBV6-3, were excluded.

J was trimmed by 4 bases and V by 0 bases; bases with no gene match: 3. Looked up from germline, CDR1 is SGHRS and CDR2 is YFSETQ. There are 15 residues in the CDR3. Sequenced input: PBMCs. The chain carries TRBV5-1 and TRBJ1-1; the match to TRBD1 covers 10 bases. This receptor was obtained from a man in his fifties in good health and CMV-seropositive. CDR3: CASSLGGQGSTEAFF. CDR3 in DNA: TGCGCCAGCAGCTTGGGGGGACAGGGGAGCACTGAAGCTTTCTTT.